The 9 T cell receptor beta chains listed next were all sequenced from one sample in a study of identical twins. TCRdb ran MiXCR on the 5' RACE reads and lists one entry per CDR3 protein. Found here are approximately 700,000 distinct CDR3 sequences, over 15% of them singletons; the top ten hold around 14%. These data were also reused for a study on T cells expressing NK-cell markers.

The sequencing input was PBMCs. The receptors originated from a woman under 30 in good health.

In this sample, this clonotype turned up a few times. The chain combines TRBV29-1 with TRBJ2-1, with TRBD2 matching 10 bases. V lost 6 bases and J lost 0; bases outside the gene matches: 5. The CDR3 is 15 residues long. CDR1 SQVTM and CDR2 ANQGSEA come from the germline V gene. The CDR3 protein is CSVDSGGISYNEQFF. The CDR3 region has the DNA TGCAGCGTCGATAGCGGGGGGATCTCCTACAATGAGCAGTTCTTC.

The chain joins TRBV6-5 to TRBJ2-4; the match to TRBD1 covers 10 bases. The germline gives CDR1 MNHEY, CDR2 SVGAGI. Trimming removed 2 bases from V and 7 bases from J; junction bases left unmatched: 8. The CDR3 loop spans 16 amino acids. CDR3 region: CASSYIEGQGVNIQYF. The DNA for the CDR3 is TGTGCCAGCAGTTACATTGAAGGACAGGGGGTCAACATTCAGTACTTC.

In this sample, this clonotype turned up a few times. The gene calls are TRBV15 and TRBJ1-2; D unresolved. This CDR3 region has 12 residues. CDR1 and CDR2 from the germline V gene are LNHNV and YYDKDF (reference sequence). Trimming stripped 5 bases from V and 5 bases from J, with 9 bases between. The CDR3 protein is CATSVDRYGYTF. Written as DNA, the CDR3 is TGTGCCACCAGCGTAGATCGTTATGGCTACACCTTC.

This clonotype was counted only a few times. The chain recombines TRBV20-1 with TRBJ2-7; 7 nucleotides match TRBD1. The CDR3 totals 14 residues. Germline V CDR1 and CDR2: DFQATT, SNEGSKA (reference sequence). V lost 4 bases, J lost 0 bases, and 6 bases stayed unmatched. CDR3 nucleotides: TGCAGTGCTACCGGACAGGTTCACTCCTACGAGCAGTACTTC. Its translation: CSATGQVHSYEQYF.

This clonotype was seen only a few times. J is TRBJ1-2 and V is TRBV20-1; D ambiguous. Trimming took 1 base from V and 6 from J, leaving 12 bases between them. Germline V lookup: CDR1 DFQATT, CDR2 SNEGSKA (reference sequence). CDR3 length: 13 residues. Here the CDR3 reads CSARGYWEDGYTF. Here the CDR3 DNA reads TGCAGTGCTAGAGGCTACTGGGAGGATGGCTACACCTTC.

The chain uses TRBV5-1 and TRBJ2-1; D is unclear. The CDR3 loop spans 14 amino acids. The germline gives CDR1 SGHRS, CDR2 YFSETQ. Trimming cost V 6 bases and J 8 bases, with 18 bases left between them. CDR3 loop: CASTSLGSRDEQFF. The CDR3 DNA follows: TGCGCCAGCACTTCTTTGGGTAGTCGCGATGAGCAGTTCTTC. Together with reference TRBV5-1 and TRBJ2-1, the CDR3 gives the full variable domain: KAGVTQTPRYLIKTRGQQVTLSCSPISGHRSVSWYQQTPGQGLQFLFEYFSETQRNKGNFPGRFSGRQFSNSRSEMNVSTLELGDSALYLCASTSLGSRDEQFFGPGTRLTVL.

This clonotype turned up a few times. V usage is TRBV20-1 and J usage is TRBJ2-7; 14 bases are shared with TRBD2. V shed 6 bases, J shed 0 bases, and the junction held 13 bases outside the gene matches. Germline V gene lookup returns CDR1 DFQATT and CDR2 SNEGSKA (reference sequence). The CDR3 spans 18 residues. CDR3 residues: CSALDPGLAGEVSYEQYF. As DNA, the CDR3 is TGCAGTGCCCTCGATCCGGGACTAGCGGGAGAGGTCTCCTACGAGCAGTACTTC.

This clonotype occurred a few times. The DNA of the CDR3 is TGTGCCAGCAGCCGAGCGACCGGGACACCTGGAAACACCATATATTTT. Protein sequence: CASSRATGTPGNTIYF. V usage is TRBV6-1 and J usage is TRBJ1-3; weak D call: TRBD1 (6 bases). Germline loops: CDR1 MNHNS, CDR2 SASEGT. This CDR3 is 16 amino acids long. V was trimmed by 6 bases and J by 2 bases, leaving 17 bases between them.

Ten or more counts support this clonotype. V is TRBV7-2 and J is TRBJ2-1; no definite D call. CDR3 length equals 12 residues. The ends were cut back, 5 bases at V and 4 bases at J, with 6 bases in the middle. CDR1 is SGHTA and CDR2 is FQGNSA in the germline V gene. The CDR3 sequence: CASSTNYNEQFF. CDR3 in DNA: TGTGCCAGCAGCACTAATTACAATGAGCAGTTCTTC.